This T cell receptor beta chain was found in a study of siplizumab effects on memory and regulatory T cells. General study points: The alloresponse seemed to draw substantially on naive T cells, which appeared more diverse than memory cells.

Sequencing was performed with immunoSEQ multiplex PCR; in TCRdb, only in-frame clones are kept and a portion is missing. In the table there are more than 90,000 clones, 80% to 95% of which are singletons. The V gene end was trimmed by 0 bases and the J gene end by 1 base; junction bases not matched to a gene: 3. The CDR3 loop spans 16 amino acids. The germline V gene has CDR1 SGHTA and CDR2 FQGTGA. On this clone: Its antigen is unidentified.

The chain has TRBV7-3 and TRBJ2-5, with 9 bases matching TRBD1. The sequencing sample was made of non-Treg CD4+ T cells sorted from blood. The receptor was derived from a human donor in good health. The DNA of the CDR3 is TGTGCCAGCAGCTTAACGGGGACAGGGATCCAAGAGACCCAGTACTTC. It codes for CASSLTGTGIQETQYF.